A selection of T cell receptor beta chains follows, all from one sample in a study of blood T cell repertoires in COVID-19. The table came from immunoSEQ multiplex PCR; TCRdb's copy has only in-frame clones and leaves some out. The profile shows roughly 250,000 clones, approximately 85% of them singletons. The sequenced sample consisted of peripheral blood. These receptors came from a man aged 35 to 55 with acute or convalescent COVID-19. Both conserved end residues are part of each CDR3. D genes are given only for firm matches. Rows may omit the clone size; those that give it use once, few, many or a size class.

>NA|NA|TRBJ1-2|TRBV5-1
TGCGCCAGCAGCTTGGGCGCGGTGACGGTCTATGACTACACCTTC
CASSLGAVTVYDYTF
>NA|NA|TRBJ2-5|TRBV4-3
TGCGCCAGCAGCCCGGGGGAGGGGGGGACCCAAGAGACCCAGTACTTC
CASSPGEGGTQETQYF
>NA|NA|TRBJ2-3|TRBV2
TGTGCCAGCAGTGTGACAGGACCAGATACGCAGTATTTT
CASSVTGPDTQYF
>few|NA|TRBJ2-5|TRBV5-1
TGCGCCAGTACTCGACAGCCCCAAGAGACCCAGTACTTC
CASTRQPQETQYF
>NA|TRBD2|TRBJ2-7|TRBV11-2
TGTGCCAGCAGCTCCCATAGCGGGGGGCAGGACGAGCAGTACTTC
CASSSHSGGQDEQYF
>NA|NA|TRBJ1-3|TRBV2
TGTGCCAGCAGTGCGTTAGAGGCCGGGGACACCATATATTTT
CASSALEAGDTIYF
>NA|NA|TRBJ1-1|TRBV5-5
TGTGCCAGCAGCTACCAGTCCCTTTTTGGCACTGAAGCTTTCTTT
CASSYQSLFGTEAFF
>NA|NA|TRBJ1-5|TRBV7-2
TGTGCCAGCAGCGCGGGACGAAATCAGCCCCAGCATTTT
CASSAGRNQPQHF
>NA|TRBD1|TRBJ1-2|TRBV3-1/TRBV3-2
TGTGCCAGCAGCCAAGGAGGGACAGCCACTAACTATGGCTACACCTTC
CASSQGGTATNYGYTF
>NA|TRBD1|TRBJ2-7|TRBV6-1
TGTGCCAGCAGTGAAACAGGGGGACCCTCTAGGTACGAGCAGTACTTC
CASSETGGPSRYEQYF
>NA|TRBD1|TRBJ1-1|TRBV7-2
TGTGCCAGCAGCTCACGGACAGGGATAGGAAACACTGAAGCTTTCTTT
CASSSRTGIGNTEAFF
>NA|TRBD2|TRBJ2-7|TRBV28
TGTGCCAGCAGTTTGATCGGGGGGAGTTACGAGCAGTACTTC
CASSLIGGSYEQYF
>NA|TRBD2|TRBJ2-7|TRBV29-1
TGCAGCGTGAGACTAGCGGGGATTAACGAGCAGTACTTC
CSVRLAGINEQYF
>few|TRBD1|TRBJ2-1|TRBV29-1
TGCAGCGTTGGTGGACAGGGGGGCAATGAGCAGTTCTTC
CSVGGQGGNEQFF
>NA|TRBD1|TRBJ1-6|TRBV5-4
TGTGCCAGCAGCGTTCACAGGGGAAACTATAATTCACCCCTCCACTTT
CASSVHRGNYNSPLHF